This note documents a single T cell receptor (beta chain) sequence. Its antigen is still unknown. The ends were cut back, 7 bases at V and 0 bases at J, with 19 bases in the middle. The CDR3 consists of 16 residues. Germline V gene lookup returns CDR1 LNHDA and CDR2 SQIVND (reference sequence). The data stem from a study of Tregs in tolerant kidney transplant recipients. For the study at large: Two populations were sorted: CD4+CD8-CD25+CD127- and CD4+CD8-4-1BB+CD40L-. Donor B cells were activated for around ten days on irradiated CD40L-expressing 3T3 cells.

Assay used: immunoSEQ multiplex PCR; TCRdb lists only in-frame clones, some missing. There are 460 or so clones in the sample; 42% occur only once, and 63% lies in the top ten. This TCR was recovered from a human patient who received a combined kidney and bone marrow transplant. The gene calls are TRBV19 and TRBJ2-7; the D call may be TRBD1 or TRBD2 (6 bases each). The sample here was Tregs from blood cultured with allogeneic cells, taken before the transplant. CDR3 bases: TGTGCCAGTAAAAGCCGGGCGGGACACAACTCCTACGAGCAGTACTTC. It is translated as CASKSRAGHNSYEQYF.